The 25 T cell receptor beta chains below all came from one sample that was sequenced in a study of T cells in Graves' hyperthyroidism and ophthalmopathy. The source material, RNA transcripts, was used to amplify TCR beta CDR3 regions. First-round RT-PCR of the TCR CDR3 relied on the HTBI primer set. TCRdb fed the multiplex PCR reads into MiXCR, producing one record per CDR3 protein. The sample yields a few hundred thousand distinct CDR3 sequences, around an eighth seen once. The source material was blood. The receptor source for this set is a man aged 25 to 40 with Graves' hyperthyroidism that later progressed to Graves' ophthalmopathy.

The table lists this clonotype with a few counts. The chain uses TRBV6-1 and TRBJ1-1; TRBD1 matches at 7 bases. V gave up 6 bases and J gave up 0 bases; unmatched junction bases: 4. Germline CDR1 is MNHNS and CDR2 is SASEGT. The CDR3 is 14 residues long. The CDR3 nucleotides are TGTGCCAGCAGCAGGGGGGACATGAACACTGAAGCTTTCTTT. Translating it yields CASSRGDMNTEAFF.

This chain links TRBV9 with TRBJ1-5; no reliable D call. V was clipped by 3 bases and J by 7 bases, with 14 bases between them. This CDR3 spans 14 amino acids. The germline V gene encodes CDR1 SGDLS and CDR2 YYNGEE. CDR3 coding DNA: TGTGCCAGCAGCGACTCCTCGGGAGGCCAGCCCCAGCATTTT. Translating it yields CASSDSSGGQPQHF. Together with reference TRBV9 and TRBJ1-5, the CDR3 gives the full variable domain: DSGVTQTPKHLITATGQRVTLRCSPRSGDLSVYWYQQSLDQGLQFLIQYYNGEERAKGNILERFSAQQFPDLHSELNLSSLELGDSALYFCASSDSSGGQPQHFGDGTRLSIL.

V and J are TRBV3-1 and TRBJ1-5; D not resolved. V was trimmed by 0 bases and J by 3 bases, leaving 6 bases between them. The CDR3 runs 14 residues. The germline CDR1 and CDR2 sequences are LGHDT and YNNKEL (reference sequence). The CDR3 coding sequence is TGTGCCAGCAGCCAAGACTGGGCCAATCAGCCCCAGCATTTT. It translates to CASSQDWANQPQHF.

This clonotype occurred a few times. The V call is TRBV5-6, the J call TRBJ2-5; TRBD1 or TRBD2 may be the D gene (6 bases each). CDR1 and CDR2 from the germline V gene are SGHDT and YYEEEE. V was cut by 0 bases and J by 2 bases, with 11 bases left in between. CDR3 length equals 15 residues. CDR3 nucleotides: TGTGCCAGCAGCTTGGTCAGGGGAGGTCAAGAGACCCAGTACTTC. Translating gives CASSLVRGGQETQYF.

This rearrangement joins TRBV20-1 to TRBJ2-3; possibly TRBD1 for D (5 bases). CDR3 length: 14 residues. V shed 3 bases and J shed 4 bases, with 14 bases lying between them. CDR1 and CDR2 from the germline V gene are DFQATT and SNEGSKA (reference sequence). The CDR3 reads CSARAGSTPDTQYF. CDR3 DNA: TGCAGTGCTAGGGCAGGGTCGACCCCAGATACGCAGTATTTT.

In this sample, this clonotype turned up many times. The CDR3 loop reads CSARRDGYEQYF. CDR3 in DNA: TGCAGTGCTAGAAGGGACGGGTACGAGCAGTACTTC. The rearrangement uses TRBV20-1 and TRBJ2-7; D may be TRBD1 or TRBD2 (5 bases each). CDR1 and CDR2 (germline): DFQATT, SNEGSKA (reference sequence). The CDR3 loop spans 12 amino acids. V was trimmed by 2 bases and J by 4 bases, leaving 9 bases between them.

This clonotype showed up just a few times. V gene TRBV20-1 combines with J gene TRBJ2-2, with D perhaps TRBD1 or TRBD2 (6 bases each). The germline V gene has CDR1 DFQATT and CDR2 SNEGSKA (reference sequence). V shed 4 bases and J shed 4 bases, with 10 bases lying between them. This CDR3 comprises 13 residues. The CDR3 loop reads CSAIGGFTGELFF. Here the CDR3 DNA reads TGCAGTGCTATAGGGGGGTTCACCGGGGAGCTGTTTTTT.

This clonotype was seen repeatedly, ten times or more. This chain connects TRBV28 to TRBJ1-1; D is uncertain. Germline V lookup: CDR1 MDHEN, CDR2 SYDVKM. V lost 4 bases and J 0 bases, leaving 6 bases between the germline ends. The CDR3 is 13 residues long. The CDR3: CASSYTVNTEAFF. CDR3 sequence (DNA): TGTGCCAGCAGTTACACAGTGAACACTGAAGCTTTCTTT.

For this clonotype: A much larger clone differs from this one at a single base, so this may be a read error. This chain links TRBV12-3 or TRBV12-4 with TRBJ1-5; no definite D call. CDR3 length equals 13 residues. The CDR3 DNA reads TGTGCCAGCAGCCCACAAGTGAATCAGCCCCTGCATTTT. It encodes CASSPQVNQPLHF.

This clonotype appeared a single time. The chain joins TRBV28 to TRBJ2-7; a weak D match, TRBD1 (5 bases). V lost 1 base and J 2 bases, leaving 12 bases between the germline ends. This CDR3 has 15 amino acids. CDR1 is MDHEN and CDR2 is SYDVKM in the germline V gene. The DNA for the CDR3 is TGTGCCAGCAGTTTATTGGGGCAGCCAACCTACGAGCAGTACTTC. Translating it yields CASSLLGQPTYEQYF. The whole variable domain, remainder taken from reference TRBV28 and TRBJ2-7, is DVKVTQSSRYLVKRTGEKVFLECVQDMDHENMFWYRQDPGLGLRLIYFSYDVKMKEKGDIPEGYSVSREKKERFSLILESASTNQTSMYLCASSLLGQPTYEQYFGPGTRLTVT.

This clonotype was counted ten times or more. The chain combines TRBV6-6 with TRBJ1-2, with a weak D call TRBD1 (6 bases). Per germline, CDR1 MNHNY and CDR2 SVGAGI (reference sequence). The CDR3 has 15 residues. The ends were cut back, 2 bases at V and 2 bases at J, with 12 bases in the middle. This CDR3 reads CASSYGPRGNYGYTF. DNA for the CDR3: TGTGCCAGCAGTTACGGCCCAAGGGGGAACTATGGCTACACCTTC.

The V and J genes are TRBV7-9 and TRBJ2-5, with 8 nucleotides matching TRBD2. The germline CDR1 and CDR2 sequences are SEHNR and FQNEAQ (reference sequence). With V trimmed by 2 bases and J by 5 bases, 7 bases remained unmatched. This CDR3 is 15 amino acids long. CDR3: CASSLNTGGGETQYF. The CDR3 DNA reads as TGTGCCAGCAGCTTAAATACCGGGGGGGGTGAGACCCAGTACTTC. The entire variable domain, with the rest obtained from reference TRBV7-9 and TRBJ2-5, is as follows: DTGVSQNPRHKITKRGQNVTFRCDPISEHNRLYWYRQTLGQGPEFLTYFQNEAQLEKSRLLSDRFSAERPKGSFSTLEIQRTEQGDSAMYLCASSLNTGGGETQYFGPGTRLLVL.

In this sample, this clonotype turned up a few times. This chain links TRBV29-1 with TRBJ2-5; D assignment may be TRBD1 or TRBD2 (6 bases each). Looked up from germline, CDR1 is SQVTM and CDR2 is ANQGSEA. The CDR3 consists of 13 residues. The V and J ends lost 7 bases and 5 bases respectively, with 17 bases between them. The CDR3 coding sequence is TGCAGCGCGCTTGGAGGGGGGTGGGAGACCCAGTACTTC. Its translation is CSALGGGWETQYF.

This clonotype has at least ten counts. The rearrangement links TRBV12-3 or TRBV12-4 to TRBJ1-5; TRBD1 is a possible D gene (5 bases). The CDR3 sequence is 15 residues long. Trimming shortened V by 5 bases and J by 5 bases, and 16 bases separated the two germline ends. In DNA form, the CDR3 reads TGTGCCAGCAGTGGGGGAGGAAACGGGCATCAGCCCCAGCATTTT. It yields the protein CASSGGGNGHQPQHF.

This clonotype was seen at least ten times. This chain connects TRBV28 to TRBJ1-5, with 9 bases matching TRBD1. The CDR3 loop spans 12 amino acids. The germline gives CDR1 MDHEN, CDR2 SYDVKM. CDR3 DNA: TGTGCGGGACGACAGGGGGGTGAGTCCCAGCATTTT. Translated, it gives CAGRQGGESQHF.

Many counts were recorded for this clonotype. The rearrangement uses TRBV3-1 and TRBJ1-3, with D perhaps matching TRBD1 (5 bases). The length of the CDR3 is 15 residues. Germline V gene data show CDR1 as LGHDT and CDR2 as YNNKEL (reference sequence). V lost 1 base and J lost 1, with 8 bases in between. The CDR3 reads CASSQGYRSGNTIYF. Here the CDR3 DNA reads TGTGCCAGCAGCCAAGGTTACAGGTCTGGAAACACCATATATTTT.

This clonotype was seen many times. This chain joins TRBV20-1 and TRBJ2-1; 9 nucleotides match TRBD1. V lost 4 bases, J lost 6 bases, and 10 bases stayed unmatched. CDR1 is DFQATT, CDR2 SNEGSKA, per germline (reference sequence). This CDR3 is 15 amino acids long. CDR3 protein: CSATDRDRVFNEQFF. CDR3 in DNA: TGCAGTGCTACCGACCGGGACAGGGTGTTCAATGAGCAGTTCTTC.

This clonotype was counted at least ten times. The chain uses TRBV28 and TRBJ1-5; D not resolved. The V gene's germline CDR1 is MDHEN and CDR2 SYDVKM. The CDR3 sequence is 11 residues long. Trimming stripped 3 bases from V and 7 bases from J, with 4 bases between. CDR3 sequence: CASSFGQPQHF. As DNA, the CDR3 is TGTGCCAGCAGTTTTGGGCAGCCCCAGCATTTT.

This clonotype was detected many times. The DNA for the CDR3 is TGTGCCAGCAGGGCTCCCGGCAGATCCCTGGTAGAGGACGAGCAGTACTTC. Translated, it gives CASRAPGRSLVEDEQYF. The chain couples TRBV11-2 to TRBJ2-7; the D is unclear. In germline, CDR1 is SGHAT, CDR2 FQNNGV. Trimming removed 6 bases at V and 5 bases at J, with 26 bases between. This CDR3 contains 17 residues. Full variable domain (rest looked up from reference TRBV11-2 and TRBJ2-7): EAGVAQSPRYKIIEKRQSVAFWCNPISGHATLYWYQQILGQGPKLLIQFQNNGVVDDSQLPKDRFSAERLKGVDSTLKIQPAKLEDSAVYLCASRAPGRSLVEDEQYFGPGTRLTVT.

This clonotype was seen at least ten times. This rearrangement joins TRBV5-1 to TRBJ2-3; tentatively, D is TRBD1 or TRBD2 (6 bases each). The CDR3 sequence is 14 residues long. The V end lost 4 bases, the J end lost 2 bases, and 11 bases lay between the germline ends. From germline, CDR1 is SGHRS and CDR2 YFSETQ. In DNA form, the CDR3 reads TGCGCCAGCAGCGCAGGGGAGGTCACAGATACGCAGTATTTT. This codes for CASSAGEVTDTQYF.

This clonotype came up a few times. V and J are TRBV24-1 and TRBJ2-4; D unclear. Germline V gene sequence: CDR1 KGHDR, CDR2 SFDVKD. The ends were cut back, 3 bases at V and 9 bases at J, with 11 bases in the middle. The CDR3 sequence is 13 residues long. The CDR3 reads CATSDLETGIQYF. Written as DNA, the CDR3 is TGTGCCACCAGTGATCTTGAGACTGGCATTCAGTACTTC.

This clonotype was recorded a few times. The rearrangement joins TRBV15 to TRBJ1-2; D uncertain. V lost 3 bases to trimming and J lost 6 bases, with 11 bases between them. This CDR3 region has 13 residues. Germline loops: CDR1 LNHNV, CDR2 YYDKDF (reference sequence). Here the CDR3 reads CATSRAGRNGYTF. The CDR3 bases are TGTGCCACCAGCAGGGCCGGGCGGAATGGCTACACCTTC.

This clonotype was recorded at least ten times. This rearrangement joins TRBV6-1 to TRBJ1-5, with D possibly TRBD1 on 5 matching bases. The CDR3 is 16 amino acids. Trimming took 1 base from V and 5 from J, leaving 15 bases between them. Germline CDR1 MNHNS, CDR2 SASEGT. The CDR3 coding sequence is TGTGCCAGCAGTGAAGGGTTATGGAGGGACCATCAGCCCCAGCATTTT. It is translated as CASSEGLWRDHQPQHF.

This clonotype showed up many times. CDR3 loop: CASSQGPRALYQPQHF. The CDR3 DNA sequence: TGCGCCAGCAGCCAAGGACCCAGGGCATTATATCAGCCCCAGCATTTT. The chain couples TRBV4-1 to TRBJ1-5; the D gene is possibly TRBD1 (5 bases). Per the germline V gene, CDR1 is MGHRA and CDR2 is YSYEKL. CDR3 length: 16 residues. V dropped 1 base and J dropped 5 bases, with 15 bases sitting between them.

The chain couples TRBV7-9 to TRBJ2-3; TRBD2 aligns across 10 bases. CDR3 length: 15 residues. J was trimmed by 6 bases and V by 3 bases; bases with no gene match: 6. Germline lookup yields CDR1 SEHNR and CDR2 FQNEAQ (reference sequence). In nucleotides, the CDR3 is TGTGCCAGCAGCTTCGGAGCGGGAGGGTTGGATACGCAGTATTTT. Protein sequence: CASSFGAGGLDTQYF.